Each of the 17 T cell receptor beta chains below was sequenced from the same sample in a study of tumor-infiltrating lymphocytes in primary liver carcinoma. The template, 500 ng total RNA, yielded TCR beta cDNA made with a constant-region primer. ARM-PCR, slightly modified, supplied the TCR beta libraries through three nested multiplex PCR rounds. The opening two PCR rounds, around 9 cycles each, paired TRBV1-TRBV30 forward primers with a C-beta reverse primer. TCRdb redid the calling of the multiplex PCR reads with MiXCR, one entry per CDR3 protein. The data contain about 70,000 distinct CDR3 sequences, nearly 70% of them singletons. Co-extraction of RNA and DNA was performed on roughly 20-34 mg of unsorted bulk tissue. The sample was liver tumor tissue from sampling region 4. The subset here: tumor region T4, right-lateral pole. The receptors here all came from a middle-aged man with primary liver carcinoma and hepatitis B virus infection.

This rearrangement joins TRBV4-2 to TRBJ2-7; 13 positions match TRBD2. Germline CDR1 reads LGHNA; CDR2 reads YNFKEQ. The CDR3 is made up of 17 amino acids. In nucleotides, the CDR3 is TGTGCTACTACTGGACTAGCGGGAGTTTATAGGTCTTACGAGCAGTACTTC. Translated: CATTGLAGVYRSYEQYF.

The chain carries TRBV11-2 and TRBJ2-3; D may match TRBD1 or TRBD2 (5 bases each). The CDR3 covers 17 residues. The V gene lost 1 base and the J gene lost 0 bases, with 14 bases spanning the gap. Germline V gene lookup returns CDR1 SGHAT and CDR2 FQNNGV. The CDR3 sequence: CASSLALQGASTDTQYF. CDR3 coding DNA: TGTGCCAGCAGCTTAGCGCTCCAGGGAGCTAGCACAGATACGCAGTATTTT.

A word on this clonotype: Germline is not matched at one junction end, which may reflect a read error. This chain connects TRBV11-1 to TRBJ2-5, with no clear D. The CDR3 extends over 15 amino acids. Germline assignment: CDR1 SGHAT and CDR2 FQDESV (reference sequence). The CDR3 DNA reads TGTGCCAGCGGCTTGAGCGACGTGTCGCGAGAGACCCAGTACTTC. As protein: CASGLSDVSRETQYF.

This clonotype has a count of ten or more. This sequence joins TRBV5-4 and TRBJ2-1, with 13 bases lining up with TRBD2. Germline V gene data show CDR1 as SGHNT and CDR2 as YYREEE (reference sequence). This CDR3 has 15 residues. V lost 3 bases to trimming and J lost 10 bases; unmatched junction nucleotides: 7. The CDR3 nucleotides read TGTGCCAGCAGCTCTGGGACTAGCGGGAATCCCGAGCAGTTCTTC. Translated, it gives CASSSGTSGNPEQFF.

This clonotype came up a few times. This chain connects TRBV5-1 to TRBJ1-6; D possibly corresponds to TRBD1 (5 bases). Germline V gene sequence: CDR1 SGHRS, CDR2 YFSETQ. This CDR3 is 15 amino acids long. Deletions cut 6 bases from V and 8 bases from J, with 18 bases between. In DNA form, the CDR3 reads TGCGCCAGCACCCTGGGACGGGGCGCCCATTCACCCCTCCACTTT. Protein sequence: CASTLGRGAHSPLHF.

The rearrangement uses TRBV7-9 and TRBJ2-1; TRBD2 is a possible D gene (5 bases). The CDR3 covers 12 residues. CDR1 and CDR2 from the germline V gene are SEHNR and FQNEAQ (reference sequence). V was trimmed by 6 bases and J by 7 bases, leaving 10 bases between them. The CDR3 bases are TGTGCCAGCAGGCTCGGACTGAATGAGCAGTTCTTC. Translated: CASRLGLNEQFF.

The table lists this clonotype with a count of one. A read error may explain this, as a much larger clone is one base away. The chain links TRBV5-1 to TRBJ2-3; 7 bases map to TRBD1. The V gene end was trimmed by 6 bases and the J gene end by 1 base; junction bases not matched to a gene: 11. This CDR3 spans 16 amino acids. Germline CDR1 and CDR2: SGHRS and YFSETQ. CDR3 sequence reads: CASILSTGIGTDTQYF. The CDR3 DNA follows: TGCGCCAGCATACTATCGACAGGGATTGGCACAGATACGCAGTATTTT.

Turning to this clonotype: At one boundary the junction diverges from the germline segment, which might be a read error. The chain recombines TRBV10-3 with TRBJ2-7; no definite D call. The CDR3 totals 12 residues. Germline V CDR1 and CDR2: ENHRY, SYGVKD. The CDR3 reads CVISESADAQYF. The CDR3 bases are TGTGTCATCAGTGAGTCGGCGGACGCGCAGTACTTT.

This clonotype was seen a few times. The V call is TRBV20-1, the J call TRBJ1-6, with D perhaps matching TRBD1 (5 bases). Per germline, CDR1 DFQATT and CDR2 SNEGSKA (reference sequence). V lost 5 bases and J lost 7, with 18 bases in between. The CDR3 has 15 residues. CDR3 amino acids: CSAPREGQGNSPLHF. The CDR3 coding sequence is TGCAGTGCTCCAAGAGAAGGGCAGGGAAATTCACCCCTCCACTTT.

Comments on this clonotype: One end of the junction fails to match germline, which may point to a read error. The genes are TRBV4-1 and TRBJ1-5; 7 bases align to TRBD1. The V gene's germline CDR1 is MGHRA and CDR2 YSYEKL. CDR3 length equals 15 residues. The CDR3 region has the DNA TGCGCCAGCAGTCAAGAGGACAGGCTAGATCAGCCCCAGCATTTT. It is translated as CASSQEDRLDQPQHF.

As concerns this clonotype: A much more abundant neighbour one base away suggests this may be a read error. The chain employs TRBV5-8 and TRBJ1-5; D is perhaps TRBD1 (5 bases). Per the germline V gene, CDR1 is SGHTS and CDR2 is YDEGEE. The V gene lost 4 bases and the J gene lost 6 bases, with 14 bases spanning the gap. The CDR3 is 14 residues long. The CDR3 loop is CASSMGRAGQPQHF. CDR3 nucleotides: TGTGCCAGCAGCATGGGCAGGGCTGGTCAGCCCCAGCATTTT. Full variable domain (missing parts from reference TRBV5-8 and TRBJ1-5): EAGVTQSPTHLIKTRGQQATLRCSPISGHTSVYWYQQALGLGLQFLLWYDEGEERNRGNFPPRFSGRQFPNYSSELNVNALELEDSALYLCASSMGRAGQPQHFGDGTRLSIL.

Concerning this clonotype itself: This clone may be a read error of a much larger clone one base away. The V and J genes are TRBV30 and TRBJ1-6; D may be TRBD1 (5 bases). The CDR3 contains 14 residues. Germline V CDR1 and CDR2: GTSNPN, SVGIG (reference sequence). This CDR3 is CAWSVRDGRLPIHF. Here the CDR3 DNA reads TGTGCCTGGAGTGTACGGGACGGCAGATTACCCATCCACTTT.

Of note for this clonotype: No conserved phenylalanine or tryptophan ends this CDR3, so it is likely a read error. No DNA is shown, since the ends of the CDR3 on it are uncertain; the CDR3 is the one TCRdb lists. The V call is TRBV11-2, the J call TRBJ2-1; the D call of TRBD2 is as the table states it, not checked on the DNA. The CDR3 sequence runs 16 residues, both termini included. Germline CDR1 is SGHAT and CDR2 is FQNNGV. CDR3 region: CASSFRLAGDFNEQCL.

In the case of this clonotype: At one end, the junction sequence differs from germline, possibly due to a read error. The chain has TRBV10-3 and TRBJ2-3; 8 nucleotides match TRBD2. Germline lookup yields CDR1 ENHRY and CDR2 SYGVKD. The CDR3 length is 15 residues. The CDR3 DNA follows: TGTGTCATCAGTGAGAGAGCGGGAGCAATAGATACGCAGTATTTT. It translates to CVISERAGAIDTQYF.

This clonotype was detected many times. The chain is built from TRBV6-1 and TRBJ1-4, with 7 bases that match TRBD1. The CDR3 is 15 residues long. With 4 bases clipped from V and 4 bases from J, the junction kept 6 bases outside the gene matches. Germline assignment: CDR1 MNHNS and CDR2 SASEGT. The CDR3 is CASSAQGGLNEKLFF. The CDR3 nucleotides are TGTGCCAGCAGTGCCCAGGGGGGGCTTAATGAAAAACTGTTTTTT.

This clonotype was seen only once. At one boundary the junction diverges from the germline segment, which might be a read error. V gene TRBV2 combines with J gene TRBJ1-5; D remains unclear. The germline V gene encodes CDR1 SNHLY and CDR2 FYNNEI. The CDR3 contains 14 residues. The DNA for the CDR3 is TGTGCCAGCAATGAAGCGGGGAGTTATCAGCCCCAGCATTTT. This translates into CASNEAGSYQPQHF.

A word on this clonotype: Germline and junction disagree at one end, which may indicate a read error. The V gene is TRBV11-2, the J gene TRBJ2-5; a possible D gene is TRBD2 (6 bases). The CDR3 is 16 amino acids. Per the germline V gene, CDR1 is SGHAT and CDR2 is FQNNGV. This chain's CDR3 is CATRTWDSARQETQYF. DNA of the CDR3: TGCGCCACCAGAACCTGGGACTCGGCCCGCCAAGAGACCCAGTACTTC.